These 14 T cell receptor beta chains originate from one sample sequenced in a study of T cell responses to AZD1222 COVID-19 vaccine. Method: immunoSEQ multiplex PCR; TCRdb's copy keeps in-frame clones and lacks some. The table lists under 90,000 clones, approximately 83% of them singletons. Source: peripheral blood, taken 28 days after the second AZD1222 dose. These receptor sequences come from an adult who received the AZD1222 COVID-19 vaccine.

The chain employs TRBV9 and TRBJ1-4, with a possible D match to TRBD1 (6 bases). V lost 3 bases and J lost 5, with 14 bases in between. Germline CDR1 and CDR2: SGDLS and YYNGEE. The CDR3 length is 15 residues. The CDR3 bases are TGTGCCAGCAGCGCTCTAGGACAGACAAATGAAAAACTGTTTTTT. It translates to CASSALGQTNEKLFF.

The V and J genes are TRBV28 and TRBJ1-4, with TRBD1 matching 7 bases. From germline, CDR1 is MDHEN and CDR2 SYDVKM. The CDR3 contains 16 residues. The V gene end was trimmed by 2 bases and the J gene end by 4 bases; junction bases not matched to a gene: 7. The CDR3 protein is CASSLGPGQFNEKLFF. Here the CDR3 DNA reads TGTGCCAGCAGTTTAGGGCCGGGACAGTTTAATGAAAAACTGTTTTTT.

The V gene is TRBV5-1, the J gene TRBJ2-7, with D tentatively TRBD1 (5 bases). The CDR3 is 13 amino acids. Trimming cost V 1 base and J 3 bases, with 8 bases left between them. CDR1 SGHRS and CDR2 YFSETQ come from the germline V gene. The DNA of the CDR3 is TGCGCCAGCAGCTTGCAGGGTCGCTACGAGCAGTACTTC. Encoded protein: CASSLQGRYEQYF. The whole variable domain, remainder taken from reference TRBV5-1 and TRBJ2-7, is KAGVTQTPRYLIKTRGQQVTLSCSPISGHRSVSWYQQTPGQGLQFLFEYFSETQRNKGNFPGRFSGRQFSNSRSEMNVSTLELGDSALYLCASSLQGRYEQYFGPGTRLTVT.

This chain connects TRBV25-1 to TRBJ2-3; the D is unclear. The CDR3 sequence is 16 residues long. In germline, CDR1 is MGHDK, CDR2 SYGVNS. V lost 4 bases and J 4 bases, leaving 18 bases between the germline ends. The CDR3 is CASSARGPSHADTQYF. CDR3 DNA: TGTGCCAGCAGTGCGCGAGGACCGAGCCACGCAGATACGCAGTATTTT. Together with reference TRBV25-1 and TRBJ2-3, the CDR3 gives the full variable domain: EADIYQTPRYLVIGTGKKITLECSQTMGHDKMYWYQQDPGMELHLIHYSYGVNSTEKGDLSSESTVSRIRTEHFPLTLESARPSHTSQYLCASSARGPSHADTQYFGPGTRLTVL.

This chain uses TRBV5-6 with TRBJ1-1; TRBD1 agrees at 7 bases. Germline trimming cut 4 bases from V and 7 bases from J; bases unmatched to any gene: 7. The CDR3 is 13 residues long. Per the germline V gene, CDR1 is SGHDT and CDR2 is YYEEEE. The CDR3 region has the DNA TGTGCCAGCAGCATGGGACAGCCCAGTGAAGCTTTCTTT. It translates to CASSMGQPSEAFF.

This rearrangement joins TRBV18 to TRBJ1-4, with TRBD1 matching 7 bases. The CDR3 runs to 14 residues. The V gene end was trimmed by 5 bases and the J gene end by 5 bases; junction bases not matched to a gene: 5. Germline V CDR1 and CDR2: KGHSH, LQKENI. The CDR3 loop is CASSTGQDNEKLFF. As DNA, the CDR3 is TGTGCCAGCTCAACAGGACAGGACAATGAAAAACTGTTTTTT.

This chain uses TRBV20-1 with TRBJ1-4; no definite D call. Trimming took off 2 bases at V and 14 bases at J, with 9 bases between the two ends. Germline V gene sequence: CDR1 DFQATT, CDR2 SNEGSKA (reference sequence). This CDR3 has 10 amino acids. CDR3 region: CSARKKRLFF. The CDR3 nucleotides read TGCAGTGCTAGAAAAAAACGCCTGTTTTTT.

The chain links TRBV3-1 (or the pseudogene TRBV3-2) to TRBJ2-5; 8 positions agree with TRBD2. The germline CDR1 and CDR2 sequences are LGHDT and YNNKEL (reference sequence). CDR3 length: 16 residues. V was pared by 5 bases and J by 4 bases, with 12 bases of the junction left unmatched. The CDR3 coding sequence is TGTGCCAGCAGCTCCGGAAGGCTTGCGGGGGGAGAGACCCAGTACTTC. This codes for CASSSGRLAGGETQYF.

For the CDR3, the DNA is TGTGCCAGTATGGGAATAACGGGGAAGGTTGAAAAACTGTTTTTT. This gives the protein CASMGITGKVEKLFF. This chain connects TRBV19 to TRBJ1-4; no firm D call. The CDR3 is made up of 15 amino acids. Between the trimmed V and J ends, which lost 7 bases and 7 bases, there was a span of 19 bases. CDR1 is LNHDA and CDR2 is SQIVND in the germline V gene (reference sequence). Filled out from reference TRBV19 and TRBJ1-4, the complete variable domain reads DGGITQSPKYLFRKEGQNVTLSCEQNLNHDAMYWYRQDPGQGLRLIYYSQIVNDFQKGDIAEGYSVSREKKESFPLTVTSAQKNPTAFYLCASMGITGKVEKLFFGSGTQLSVL.

This chain links TRBV27 with TRBJ1-2, with 9 bases lining up with TRBD1. V lost 7 bases to trimming and J lost 5 bases; unmatched junction nucleotides: 5. Per germline, CDR1 MNHEY and CDR2 SMNVEV (reference sequence). The CDR3 covers 13 residues. Here the CDR3 reads CASKQGAGYGYTF. In DNA, the CDR3 is TGTGCCAGCAAACAGGGGGCAGGGTATGGCTACACCTTC.

The sample holds a few counts of this clone. The chain couples TRBV7-8 to TRBJ2-7; TRBD1 or TRBD2 may be the D gene (5 bases each). V was clipped by 1 base and J by 6 bases, with 10 bases between them. Germline V gene lookup returns CDR1 SGHVS and CDR2 FQNEAQ. The CDR3 spans 13 residues. The CDR3 nucleotides read TGTGCCAGCAGCTTAGGATTCGGGACCGAGCAGTACTTC. Protein sequence: CASSLGFGTEQYF.

The chain has TRBV7-2 and TRBJ2-3; D perhaps matches TRBD1 (6 bases). This CDR3 contains 16 residues. CDR1 is SGHTA, CDR2 FQGNSA, per germline. V dropped 5 bases and J dropped 2 bases, with 17 bases sitting between them. The CDR3 sequence: CASSPMGASNTDTQYF. The DNA for the CDR3 is TGTGCCAGCAGCCCCATGGGGGCTTCAAACACAGATACGCAGTATTTT.

This chain uses TRBV3-1 (or the pseudogene TRBV3-2) with TRBJ2-2, with unresolved D. From germline, CDR1 is LGHDT and CDR2 YNNKEL (reference sequence). The CDR3 runs to 14 residues. Trimming pared 6 bases from V and 8 bases from J, leaving 16 bases between. The DNA of the CDR3 is TGTGCCAGCAGTCCCGCCACTGGATGGGGGGAGCTGTTTTTT. Its translation: CASSPATGWGELFF.

The V and J genes are TRBV27 and TRBJ2-5, with D possibly called TRBD1 or TRBD2 (5 bases each). V was cut by 5 bases and J by 0 bases, with 10 bases left in between. There are 14 residues in the CDR3. Germline V gives CDR1 MNHEY, CDR2 SMNVEV (reference sequence). CDR3 DNA sequence: TGTGCCAGCAGTCCGGGACCGAACCAAGAGACCCAGTACTTC. Its protein is CASSPGPNQETQYF.